The next 25 T cell receptor beta chains were all read from a single sample in a study of T-cell reconstitution after alpha-beta-depleted transplantation in children. Library preparation (for TCRbeta) was performed with unique molecular identifiers. TCRdb re-called the PCR reads through MiXCR, storing one row per CDR3 protein. The data show 600,000 to 800,000 distinct CDR3 sequences, with about 12% seen just once and 0.75% to 0.85% held by the top ten. The sequencing used PBMCs, collected before TCRalphabeta/CD19-depleted stem cell transplant. The receptors were sampled from a girl aged 2-10 years with congenital amegakaryocytic thrombocytopenia, due to receive a stem cell transplant.

This chain joins TRBV20-1 and TRBJ2-7; the D is unclear. The germline V gene has CDR1 DFQATT and CDR2 SNEGSKA (reference sequence). The CDR3 sequence is 14 residues long. Trimming took off 4 bases at V and 0 bases at J, with 13 bases between the two ends. The CDR3 here is CSATSAESSYEQYF. The CDR3 nucleotides are TGCAGTGCTACATCAGCCGAATCCTCCTACGAGCAGTACTTC.

This chain links TRBV14 with TRBJ2-3; no reliable D call. From germline, CDR1 is SGHDN and CDR2 FVKESK. This CDR3 has 15 residues. Trimming shortened V by 1 base and J by 6 bases, and 14 bases separated the two germline ends. The CDR3 sequence is CASSQVYSSGDTQYF. CDR3 DNA: TGTGCCAGCAGCCAAGTTTATTCAAGTGGGGATACGCAGTATTTT. Drawing the rest from reference TRBV14 and TRBJ2-3, the complete variable domain is EAGVTQFPSHSVIEKGQTVTLRCDPISGHDNLYWYRRVMGKEIKFLLHFVKESKQDESGMPNNRFLAERTGGTYSTLKVQPAELEDSGVYFCASSQVYSSGDTQYFGPGTRLTVL.

As regards this clonotype: It is likely a read error, because the conserved phenylalanine at the end of the CDR3 is missing. The chain is built from TRBV12-3 or TRBV12-4 and TRBJ2-3, with D perhaps TRBD1 or TRBD2 (6 bases each). The CDR3 is 13 residues long. The ends were cut back, 7 bases at V and 5 bases at J, with 13 bases in the middle. The CDR3 DNA reads as TGTGCCAGCAATTTTGGGGGGCAAGATACGCAGTATTCT. Translating gives CASNFGGQDTQYS.

This clonotype was seen at least ten times. The V gene is TRBV29-1, the J gene TRBJ2-1, with D perhaps TRBD1 (5 bases). V was pared by 0 bases and J by 9 bases, with 15 bases between. The CDR3 extends over 14 amino acids. Germline lookup yields CDR1 SQVTM and CDR2 ANQGSEA. CDR3 protein: CSVEEWQGIGEQFF. CDR3 DNA sequence: TGCAGCGTTGAAGAGTGGCAGGGAATCGGTGAGCAGTTCTTC.

The chain joins TRBV5-1 to TRBJ2-2; 10 nucleotides match TRBD1. Losses at the gene ends were 4 bases for V and 6 bases for J; bases not matched to a gene: 6. Germline V gene data show CDR1 as SGHRS and CDR2 as YFSETQ. The CDR3 runs to 15 residues. The CDR3 reads CASSGGTGVAGELFF. DNA of the CDR3: TGCGCCAGCAGCGGAGGGACAGGGGTGGCCGGGGAGCTGTTTTTT. Full variable domain (missing parts from reference TRBV5-1 and TRBJ2-2): KAGVTQTPRYLIKTRGQQVTLSCSPISGHRSVSWYQQTPGQGLQFLFEYFSETQRNKGNFPGRFSGRQFSNSRSEMNVSTLELGDSALYLCASSGGTGVAGELFFGEGSRLTVL.

This clonotype was counted ten times or more. This chain joins TRBV12-3 or TRBV12-4 and TRBJ2-1; TRBD2 matches 14 bases. V shed 4 bases, J shed 6 bases, and the junction held 8 bases outside the gene matches. This CDR3 is built from 17 residues. The CDR3: CASSWRGLAGAGNEQFF. CDR3 DNA: TGTGCCAGCAGTTGGCGGGGACTAGCGGGAGCAGGCAATGAGCAGTTCTTC.

This clonotype turned up a few times. This chain joins TRBV28 and TRBJ1-5, with unresolved D. Germline values: CDR1 MDHEN, CDR2 SYDVKM. Trimming took off 4 bases at V and 0 bases at J, with 10 bases between the two ends. The length of the CDR3 is 15 residues. CDR3 protein: CASSSAQLSNQPQHF. CDR3 DNA sequence: TGTGCCAGCAGTTCAGCTCAACTTAGCAATCAGCCCCAGCATTTT.

The chain employs TRBV7-9 and TRBJ2-5, with D perhaps matching TRBD2 (6 bases). There are 13 residues in the CDR3. Trimming pared 7 bases from V and 1 base from J, leaving 10 bases between. The germline V gene has CDR1 SEHNR and CDR2 FQNEAQ (reference sequence). For the CDR3, the DNA is TGTGCCAGCAACGATAGCGGCCAAGAGACCCAGTACTTC. Protein: CASNDSGQETQYF.

V and J are TRBV6-1 and TRBJ2-3; 8 bases line up with TRBD1. The junction had 5 bases not matched to a gene; V was cut back by 6 bases and J by 3 bases. CDR1 and CDR2 (germline): MNHNS, SASEGT. The CDR3 runs 14 residues. The CDR3 coding sequence is TGTGCCAGCAGAGACAGGGGTTGGACAGATACGCAGTATTTT. Amino acids: CASRDRGWTDTQYF.

This chain connects TRBV20-1 to TRBJ2-3; the D is unclear. Trimming shortened V by 3 bases and J by 2 bases, and 9 bases separated the two germline ends. Germline values: CDR1 DFQATT, CDR2 SNEGSKA (reference sequence). The CDR3 has 13 residues. The DNA of the CDR3 is TGCAGTGCTAGCCCCTCATCCACAGATACGCAGTATTTT. This encodes CSASPSSTDTQYF.

J is TRBJ2-3 and V is TRBV5-1; 7 bases match TRBD2. V lost 3 bases and J lost 0; bases outside the gene matches: 10. Germline CDR1 and CDR2: SGHRS and YFSETQ. The CDR3 is 17 residues long. The DNA of the CDR3 is TGCGCCAGCAGCTCCGCAGCGGGATCCTTTAGCACAGATACGCAGTATTTT. Its translation: CASSSAAGSFSTDTQYF.

This clonotype was found a few times. The V gene is TRBV18, the J gene TRBJ1-1; 8 bases line up with TRBD1. V shed 4 bases, J shed 0 bases, and the junction held 7 bases outside the gene matches. CDR1 is KGHSH, CDR2 LQKENI, per germline. The CDR3 runs 16 residues. The CDR3: CASSQTGGSMNTEAFF. DNA of the CDR3: TGTGCCAGCTCACAAACAGGGGGAAGCATGAACACTGAAGCTTTCTTT. Full variable domain (outside the CDR3, taken from reference TRBV18 and TRBJ1-1): NAGVMQNPRHLVRRRGQEARLRCSPMKGHSHVYWYRQLPEEGLKFMVYLQKENIIDESGMPKERFSAEFPKEGPSILRIQQVVRGDSAAYFCASSQTGGSMNTEAFFGQGTRLTVV.

This clonotype was observed many times. The rearrangement links TRBV5-1 to TRBJ2-2; D gene uncertain. Germline V gene sequence: CDR1 SGHRS, CDR2 YFSETQ. The V gene lost 0 bases and the J gene lost 0 bases, with 3 bases spanning the gap. This CDR3 region has 14 residues. This CDR3 reads CASSLATNTGELFF. In DNA, the CDR3 is TGCGCCAGCAGCTTGGCCACGAACACCGGGGAGCTGTTTTTT.

This clonotype was counted between two and nine times. This sequence joins TRBV5-1 and TRBJ2-7; D is undetermined. The V and J ends lost 3 bases and 3 bases respectively, with 13 bases between them. The germline V gene has CDR1 SGHRS and CDR2 YFSETQ. The CDR3 runs to 14 residues. The CDR3 DNA sequence: TGCGCCAGCAGCTCTGACGGCATCGGCTACGAGCAGTACTTC. Its translation is CASSSDGIGYEQYF.

In nucleotides, the CDR3 is TGTGCCTGGAGTGAGGGACTGGATTACAATGAGCAGTTCTTC. Amino acids: CAWSEGLDYNEQFF. The chain recombines TRBV30 with TRBJ2-1, with TRBD2 as a possible D gene (6 bases). The germline V gene encodes CDR1 GTSNPN and CDR2 SVGIG (reference sequence). V was cut by 1 base and J by 4 bases, with 11 bases left in between. This CDR3 region has 14 residues.

This clonotype has at least ten counts. This chain connects TRBV4-1 to TRBJ1-1; D is uncertain. CDR1 MGHRA and CDR2 YSYEKL come from the germline V gene. The CDR3 has 15 residues. V lost 1 base, J lost 1 base, and 10 bases lay in between. The CDR3 loop is CASSQASGENTEAFF. The CDR3 region has the DNA TGCGCCAGCAGCCAAGCCTCCGGGGAGAACACTGAAGCTTTCTTT.

As for this clonotype: A clone one base away is much larger, so this may be a read error. The chain uses TRBV28 and TRBJ2-5; unclear D gene. This CDR3 is 15 amino acids long. CDR1 is MDHEN and CDR2 is SYDVKM in the germline V gene. CDR3 residues: CASSSGVSYQGTQYF. The CDR3 bases are TGTGCCAGCAGCTCCGGAGTTTCTTACCAAGGGACCCAGTACTTC.

This clonotype was counted at least ten times. The chain uses TRBV11-2 and TRBJ2-7, with D uncertain. Trimming removed 5 bases at V and 7 bases at J, with 12 bases between. The length of the CDR3 is 12 residues. Germline values: CDR1 SGHAT, CDR2 FQNNGV. The CDR3 DNA sequence: TGTGCCAGCAGCGCCCTCTTGGAGGAGCAGTACTTC. Protein product: CASSALLEEQYF.

There are many counts of this clonotype. The CDR3 is CSASLRATYNEQFF. CDR3 nucleotides: TGCAGTGCTAGTCTCCGCGCGACCTACAATGAGCAGTTCTTC. The chain combines TRBV20-1 with TRBJ2-1; the D is unclear. Germline CDR1 reads DFQATT; CDR2 reads SNEGSKA (reference sequence). Trimming removed 3 bases from V and 2 bases from J, with 11 bases in between. The CDR3 has 14 amino acids.

The sample holds a few counts of this clonotype. The chain carries TRBV20-1 and TRBJ2-7; D is possibly TRBD2 (6 bases). Between the trimmed V and J ends, which lost 5 bases and 6 bases, there was a span of 23 bases. CDR1 and CDR2 (germline): DFQATT, SNEGSKA (reference sequence). The CDR3 totals 15 residues. The chain's CDR3 is CSASPSAGSYSEQYF. The CDR3 region has the DNA TGCAGTGCTTCCCCCTCCGCGGGGAGCTACTCCGAGCAGTACTTC.

At least ten counts were recorded for this clonotype. The V gene is TRBV15, the J gene TRBJ1-2; 12 bases line up with TRBD1. CDR3 size: 17 residues. V lost 2 bases and J lost 3; bases outside the gene matches: 7. CDR1 and CDR2 from the germline V gene are LNHNV and YYDKDF (reference sequence). CDR3: CATSRLPGQGAHYGYTF. The CDR3, as DNA: TGTGCCACCAGCAGATTACCGGGACAGGGGGCTCACTATGGCTACACCTTC.

The chain is built from TRBV7-6 and TRBJ2-1, with D possibly matching TRBD2 (6 bases). V was clipped by 2 bases and J by 9 bases, with 14 bases between them. The CDR3 extends over 14 amino acids. Germline CDR1 reads SGHVS; CDR2 reads FNYEAQ. The CDR3 region is CASSLSAGWSEQFF. CDR3 coding DNA: TGTGCCAGCAGCTTATCGGCGGGGTGGAGTGAGCAGTTCTTC. Complete variable domain (other parts from reference TRBV7-6 and TRBJ2-1): GAGVSQSPRYKVTKRGQDVALRCDPISGHVSLYWYRQALGQGPEFLTYFNYEAQQDKSGLPNDRFSAERPEGSISTLTIQRTEQRDSAMYRCASSLSAGWSEQFFGPGTRLTVL.

The chain combines TRBV12-3 or TRBV12-4 with TRBJ2-2, with D perhaps matching TRBD2 (5 bases). The germline V and J ends were trimmed by 4 bases and 7 bases, with 16 bases remaining between them. CDR3 length equals 15 residues. CDR3: CASSSDSTAGGELFF. The CDR3 DNA follows: TGTGCCAGCAGTTCGGACTCCACGGCGGGCGGGGAGCTGTTTTTT.

There are a few counts of this clonotype. This rearrangement joins TRBV5-1 to TRBJ2-1; 7 bases are a match to TRBD1. The V gene's germline CDR1 is SGHRS and CDR2 YFSETQ. The CDR3 extends over 15 amino acids. The junction had 7 bases not matched to a gene; V was cut back by 0 bases and J by 7 bases. CDR3 sequence: CASSLVPGGRNEQFF. In DNA form, the CDR3 reads TGCGCCAGCAGCTTGGTTCCAGGGGGTAGAAATGAGCAGTTCTTC. Drawing the rest from reference TRBV5-1 and TRBJ2-1, the complete variable domain is KAGVTQTPRYLIKTRGQQVTLSCSPISGHRSVSWYQQTPGQGLQFLFEYFSETQRNKGNFPGRFSGRQFSNSRSEMNVSTLELGDSALYLCASSLVPGGRNEQFFGPGTRLTVL.

In this sample, this clonotype turned up many times. The J gene is TRBJ1-1, the V gene TRBV28; the D is unclear. Trimming shortened V by 2 bases and J by 8 bases, and 12 bases separated the two germline ends. The CDR3 is 13 amino acids. Germline V gene lookup returns CDR1 MDHEN and CDR2 SYDVKM. CDR3 coding DNA: TGTGCCAGCAGTTTACTCCTTGTCGGCGAAGCTTTCTTT. Amino acids: CASSLLLVGEAFF.